This T cell receptor beta chain was sequenced for a study of blood T cells in healthy people across ages. The second PCR ran about 7 to 12 cycles with a sample-barcoded 5' primer and J-beta primers. TCRdb re-called the 5' RACE reads with MiXCR, one entry per CDR3 protein. The top ten clones hold about 0.8% of a sample with roughly 1 million distinct CDR3 sequences, roughly 24% of them seen once. This sample also appeared in a second study, on T cells of mothers and their children. That source reports: The cDNA synthesis received all extracted RNA, at approximately 1.4 ug per 15 ul.

The material sequenced was blood. The clonotype was recovered from a girl aged 2 to 10 in good health.

The CDR3 protein is CASSSHRPQGRETQYF. Here the CDR3 DNA reads TGTGCCAGCAGCTCGCACCGACCACAGGGAAGGGAGACCCAGTACTTC. The chain carries TRBV7-3 and TRBJ2-5; weak D call: TRBD1 (6 bases). The CDR3 has 16 residues. The germline V gene has CDR1 SGHTA and CDR2 FQGTGA. The V gene lost 4 bases and the J gene lost 5 bases, with 20 bases spanning the gap.